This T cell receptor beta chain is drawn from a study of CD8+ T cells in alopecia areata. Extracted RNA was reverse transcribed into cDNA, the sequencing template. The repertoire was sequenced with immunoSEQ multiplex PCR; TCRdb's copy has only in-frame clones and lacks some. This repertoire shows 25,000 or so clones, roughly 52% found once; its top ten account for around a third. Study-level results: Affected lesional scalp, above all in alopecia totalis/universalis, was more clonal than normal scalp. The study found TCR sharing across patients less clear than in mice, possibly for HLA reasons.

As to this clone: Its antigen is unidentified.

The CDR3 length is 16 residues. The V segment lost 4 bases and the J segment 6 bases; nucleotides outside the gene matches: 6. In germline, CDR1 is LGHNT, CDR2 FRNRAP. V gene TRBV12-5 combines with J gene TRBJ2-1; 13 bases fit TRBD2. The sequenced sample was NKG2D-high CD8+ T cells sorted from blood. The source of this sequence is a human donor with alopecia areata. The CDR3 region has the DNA TGTGCTAGTGGTTCATCCGGGACTAGCGGGGCCAATGAGCAGTTCTTC. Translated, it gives CASGSSGTSGANEQFF.